Shown below are 27 T cell receptor beta chains from a single sample sequenced in a study of cytomegalovirus exposure and HLA in healthy donors. Primers: 60 Vbeta forward and 13 Jbeta reverse. Only in-frame clones appear in the TCRdb table, and some are missing; sequencing was by immunoSEQ multiplex PCR. In the table there are fewer than 150,000 clones, around three quarters of which are singletons. Sequenced input: PBMCs. These receptors all stem from a man aged 30 to 45 in good health and CMV-seronegative.

This sequence joins TRBV5-6 and TRBJ1-1; D unclear. The V gene's germline CDR1 is SGHDT and CDR2 YYEEEE. The length of the CDR3 is 16 residues. Trimming left V 1 base short and J 7 bases short, with 20 bases between. CDR3: CASSLFPGGGWNEAFF. CDR3 DNA sequence: TGTGCCAGCAGCTTGTTCCCGGGTGGCGGTTGGAATGAAGCTTTCTTT.

The chain employs TRBV18 and TRBJ1-1, with D possibly matching TRBD1 (6 bases). V shed 3 bases and J shed 5 bases, with 13 bases lying between them. The CDR3 consists of 14 residues. Germline values: CDR1 KGHSH, CDR2 LQKENI. The CDR3, as DNA: TGTGCCAGCTCACCGGGACACCCGAGAACTGAAGCTTTCTTT. This gives the protein CASSPGHPRTEAFF. Full variable domain (missing parts from reference TRBV18 and TRBJ1-1): NAGVMQNPRHLVRRRGQEARLRCSPMKGHSHVYWYRQLPEEGLKFMVYLQKENIIDESGMPKERFSAEFPKEGPSILRIQQVVRGDSAAYFCASSPGHPRTEAFFGQGTRLTVV.

A few counts support this clone. This rearrangement joins TRBV6-6 to TRBJ2-5; D perhaps matches TRBD2 (6 bases). Germline V gives CDR1 MNHNY, CDR2 SVGAGI (reference sequence). V lost 6 bases and J lost 1, with 9 bases in between. This CDR3 contains 13 residues. As DNA, the CDR3 is TGTGCCAGCAGCGGAGGGTTCCAAGAGACCCAGTACTTC. It codes for CASSGGFQETQYF.

The rearrangement links TRBV5-1 to TRBJ2-1; D is perhaps TRBD2 (6 bases). The length of the CDR3 is 13 residues. The germline gives CDR1 SGHRS, CDR2 YFSETQ. Trimming took off 1 base at V and 7 bases at J, with 9 bases between the two ends. The CDR3 DNA sequence: TGCGCCAGCAGCTTGTCCCTAGCGAATGAGCAGTTCTTC. This sequence encodes CASSLSLANEQFF.

The V call is TRBV7-9, the J call TRBJ2-7, with D maybe TRBD1 (6 bases). Per germline, CDR1 SEHNR and CDR2 FQNEAQ (reference sequence). V lost 7 bases and J lost 2, with 18 bases in between. There are 15 residues in the CDR3. The CDR3 spells CASTLGASTAYEQYF. Here the CDR3 DNA reads TGTGCCAGCACCCTGGGGGCCTCAACTGCCTACGAGCAGTACTTC.

The V and J genes are TRBV12-5 and TRBJ1-2; D unclear. Trimming pared 11 bases from V and 4 bases from J, leaving 29 bases between. Germline lookup yields CDR1 LGHNT and CDR2 FRNRAP. There are 17 residues in the CDR3. Here the CDR3 reads CAHLGRTNGPFCYGYTF. In DNA form, the CDR3 reads TGTGCTCACCTGGGCCGTACCAACGGTCCCTTTTGCTATGGCTACACCTTC.

This clone was seen only once. The chain carries TRBV5-6 and TRBJ2-1, with D possibly being TRBD1 (6 bases). Trimming shortened V by 3 bases and J by 2 bases, and 15 bases separated the two germline ends. CDR1 and CDR2 from the germline V gene are SGHDT and YYEEEE. The CDR3 length is 16 residues. The DNA for the CDR3 is TGTGCCAGCAGCTCTAGAGGGACACTAACCTACAATGAGCAGTTCTTC. This translates into CASSSRGTLTYNEQFF.

The table lists this clone with a few counts. This chain links TRBV6-1 with TRBJ1-1, with TRBD1 identical over 9 bases. The ends lost 2 bases at V and 5 bases at J; junction bases unmatched: 3. The CDR3 is 14 residues long. Germline V CDR1 and CDR2: MNHNS, SASEGT. The CDR3 nucleotides read TGTGCCAGCAGTGAAAGGACAGGGGAGACTGAAGCTTTCTTT. This sequence encodes CASSERTGETEAFF.

The chain recombines TRBV28 with TRBJ1-6; D might be TRBD1 (6 bases). The CDR3 length is 15 residues. Germline V CDR1 and CDR2: MDHEN, SYDVKM. The germline V and J ends were trimmed by 6 bases and 9 bases, with 18 bases remaining between them. This chain's CDR3 is CASRLPQGPPSPLHF. In DNA, the CDR3 is TGTGCCAGCAGATTGCCACAGGGACCCCCTTCACCCCTCCACTTT.

V and J are TRBV18 and TRBJ2-6, with 9 bases matching TRBD1. The CDR3 runs 21 residues. Germline assignment: CDR1 KGHSH and CDR2 LQKENI. Trimming removed 4 bases from V and 0 bases from J; junction bases left unmatched: 16. The CDR3 region has the DNA TGTGCCAGCTCACGATTACCGGGACAGGGCTTTTTCTACTCTGGGGCCAACGTCCTGACTTTC. The encoded protein is CASSRLPGQGFFYSGANVLTF. Full variable domain (outside the CDR3, taken from reference TRBV18 and TRBJ2-6): NAGVMQNPRHLVRRRGQEARLRCSPMKGHSHVYWYRQLPEEGLKFMVYLQKENIIDESGMPKERFSAEFPKEGPSILRIQQVVRGDSAAYFCASSRLPGQGFFYSGANVLTFGAGSRLTVL.

This chain joins TRBV9 and TRBJ2-2, with 9 positions matching TRBD2. The V gene end was trimmed by 4 bases and the J gene end by 9 bases; junction bases not matched to a gene: 7. The CDR3 runs to 14 residues. The germline V gene encodes CDR1 SGDLS and CDR2 YYNGEE. DNA for the CDR3: TGTGCCAGCAGCAGGGTAGCGGGAGTCCGGGAGCTGTTTTTT. Translating gives CASSRVAGVRELFF. Variable domain in full (rest from reference TRBV9 and TRBJ2-2): DSGVTQTPKHLITATGQRVTLRCSPRSGDLSVYWYQQSLDQGLQFLIQYYNGEERAKGNILERFSAQQFPDLHSELNLSSLELGDSALYFCASSRVAGVRELFFGEGSRLTVL.

The V gene is TRBV30, the J gene TRBJ1-2, with D maybe TRBD1 (5 bases). V was cut by 3 bases and J by 6 bases, with 14 bases left in between. The length of the CDR3 is 13 residues. Germline CDR1 GTSNPN, CDR2 SVGIG (reference sequence). The DNA of the CDR3 is TGTGCCTGGAGCCGCGATGGGGGGAATGGCTACACCTTC. The encoded protein is CAWSRDGGNGYTF.

This clone was counted a few times. CDR3 DNA sequence: TGTGCCAGCAGGGGACAGGGGGCCTTTAATTCACCCCTCCACTTT. This gives the protein CASRGQGAFNSPLHF. The chain uses TRBV11-2 and TRBJ1-6; 12 nucleotides align to TRBD1. CDR3 length: 15 residues. Looked up from germline, CDR1 is SGHAT and CDR2 is FQNNGV. Trimming took 6 bases from V and 6 from J; bases not matched to a gene: 3.

The chain is built from TRBV11-3 and TRBJ2-2, with no clear D. The length of the CDR3 is 12 residues. Germline assignment: CDR1 SGHNT and CDR2 YENEEA. Deletions cut 6 bases from V and 8 bases from J, with 10 bases between. CDR3 DNA: TGTGCCAGCAGTGTTTCTAGAGGGGAGCTGTTTTTT. This codes for CASSVSRGELFF.

V gene TRBV23-1 combines with J gene TRBJ2-1; maybe TRBD1 (5 bases). TRBV23-1 is marked as an open reading frame, function uncertain. The CDR3 runs to 17 residues. V lost 1 base, J lost 6 bases, and 19 bases lay in between. The CDR3: CASSQFHRFGAFNEQFF. The CDR3, as DNA: TGCGCCAGCAGTCAATTCCACAGGTTTGGGGCATTCAATGAGCAGTTCTTC.

The chain couples TRBV6-1 to TRBJ1-5; 7 nucleotides line up with TRBD1. From germline, CDR1 is MNHNS and CDR2 SASEGT. The CDR3 has 15 amino acids. With V trimmed by 4 bases and J by 4 bases, 7 bases remained unmatched. The CDR3 reads CASSVWGDSNQPQHF. CDR3 nucleotide sequence: TGTGCCAGCAGTGTATGGGGGGACAGTAATCAGCCCCAGCATTTT.

This clone showed up just a few times. V is TRBV6-1 and J is TRBJ1-3; 8 nucleotides align to TRBD1. The CDR3 has 15 amino acids. Germline trimming cut 2 bases from V and 10 bases from J; bases unmatched to any gene: 10. Germline V gene data show CDR1 as MNHNS and CDR2 as SASEGT. CDR3 in amino acids: CASSERQGSIWTIYF. CDR3 nucleotide sequence: TGTGCCAGCAGTGAAAGACAGGGGAGTATTTGGACCATATATTTT.

V usage is TRBV6-6 and J usage is TRBJ1-1, with D perhaps TRBD1 (5 bases). Trimming cost V 6 bases and J 1 base, with 9 bases left between them. The CDR3 is 13 amino acids. Per germline, CDR1 MNHNY and CDR2 SVGAGI (reference sequence). CDR3 nucleotide sequence: TGTGCCAGCAGCCGGGACTGGAACACTGAAGCTTTCTTT. It translates to CASSRDWNTEAFF.

This clone was recorded a few times. This chain links TRBV6-5 with TRBJ1-6; D unresolved. The V end was cut by 6 bases, the J end by 5 bases, with 8 bases between. The CDR3 is 13 residues long. Per the germline V gene, CDR1 is MNHEY and CDR2 is SVGAGI. CDR3 protein: CASSPTDNSPLHF. The DNA for the CDR3 is TGTGCCAGCAGCCCAACAGATAATTCACCCCTCCACTTT.

This clone was detected once. The rearrangement links TRBV12-5 to TRBJ2-1, with 10 bases that match TRBD1. V was pared by 0 bases and J by 4 bases, with 12 bases of the junction left unmatched. From germline, CDR1 is LGHNT and CDR2 FRNRAP. The CDR3 is 19 residues long. CDR3 in amino acids: CASGLVPSAGDRGYNEQFF. The DNA of the CDR3 is TGTGCTAGTGGTTTGGTACCATCGGCGGGGGACAGGGGTTACAATGAGCAGTTCTTC.

The chain joins TRBV28 to TRBJ2-7; 9 bases are shared with TRBD1. From germline, CDR1 is MDHEN and CDR2 SYDVKM. J was trimmed by 4 bases and V by 10 bases; bases with no gene match: 11. The CDR3 sequence is 14 residues long. The CDR3 loop is CATKTGTGLYEQYF. Written as DNA, the CDR3 is TGTGCCACCAAAACCGGGACAGGGTTGTACGAGCAGTACTTC.

This clone has only a few counts. The chain joins TRBV27 to TRBJ2-4, with D tentatively TRBD2 (5 bases). Trimming took 6 bases from V and 8 from J, leaving 29 bases between them. Looked up from germline, CDR1 is MNHEY and CDR2 is SMNVEV (reference sequence). The CDR3 runs 18 residues. DNA of the CDR3: TGTGCCAGCAGGGATTATATGGGGAGAGGGCCCCAAAGGGACATTCAGTACTTC. This translates into CASRDYMGRGPQRDIQYF.

The CDR3 protein is CASSLFSRQLFF. In DNA, the CDR3 is TGTGCCAGCAGTTTATTTTCGCGGCAACTGTTTTTT. This chain joins TRBV28 and TRBJ1-4; D is unresolved. The CDR3 has 12 amino acids. Germline V gene data show CDR1 as MDHEN and CDR2 as SYDVKM. Between the trimmed V and J ends, which lost 1 base and 12 bases, there was a span of 9 bases.

The J gene is TRBJ2-3, the V gene TRBV7-4; 14 bases align to TRBD2. Germline CDR1 is SGHVT and CDR2 is SQSDAQ. J lost 2 bases, V lost 2 bases, and 12 bases had no gene match. The CDR3 is made up of 20 amino acids. This chain's CDR3 is CASSLRGLAGDLLLTDTQYF. CDR3 nucleotide sequence: TGTGCCAGCAGCTTAAGGGGACTAGCGGGGGACCTCCTTCTCACAGATACGCAGTATTTT. Full variable domain (outside the CDR3, taken from reference TRBV7-4 and TRBJ2-3): GAGVSQSPRYKVAKRGRDVALRCDSISGHVTLYWYRQTLGQGSEVLTYSQSDAQRDKSGRPSGRFSAERPERSVSTLKIQRTEQGDSAVYLCASSLRGLAGDLLLTDTQYFGPGTRLTVL.

The chain joins TRBV21-1 to TRBJ2-3; the D segment call TRBD2 is taken from the table without a DNA check. TRBV21-1 is a pseudogene segment. This CDR3 has 15 residues. The CDR3 DNA sequence: TGTGCCAGCAGCAAAAGGGGAGGGGGGACAGATACGCAGTATTTT. It is translated as CASSKRGGGTDTQYF.

CDR3 bases: TGTGCCAGCAGCCCGAGAGATAAGGGCCGGGGCACTGAAGCTTTCTTT. Its translation is CASSPRDKGRGTEAFF. V is TRBV9 and J is TRBJ1-1, with D unresolved. The CDR3 is made up of 16 amino acids. From germline, CDR1 is SGDLS and CDR2 YYNGEE. Between the trimmed V and J ends, which lost 4 bases and 4 bases, there was a span of 20 bases.

The gene calls are TRBV11-2 and TRBJ1-1, with D unclear. The CDR3 is 12 amino acids. Germline loops: CDR1 SGHAT, CDR2 FQNNGV. The V end lost 5 bases, the J end lost 5 bases, and 9 bases lay between the germline ends. The CDR3 sequence is CASSEGRTEAFF. The CDR3 DNA is TGTGCCAGCAGCGAGGGAAGGACTGAAGCTTTCTTT.